This TCR beta chain was captured by sequencing in a study of blood T cells in healthy people across ages. About the study: About one barcoded beta molecule per two T cells came from capture by template switching.

Study-wide findings and caveats: The unknown donor CMV status may have confounded expanded clonotype changes. More naive CD4+ cells and higher diversity were found in long-lived than in aged donors.

Notes on this clonotype: Its antigen is unidentified.

Combining a sample-barcoded 5' primer with a J-beta primer mix, a second PCR ran for roughly 6 to 12 cycles. TCRdb reprocessed the 5' RACE reads via MiXCR and lists one record per CDR3 protein. The table lists fewer than 950,000 distinct CDR3 sequences, 50% to 65% of them singletons. Donors each provided about 9.5 milliliters of peripheral blood. Trimming took 2 bases from V and 6 from J, leaving 17 bases between them. The CDR3 consists of 16 residues. Looked up from germline, CDR1 is MGHDK and CDR2 is SYGVNS. Source material: blood. The rearrangement uses TRBV25-1 and TRBJ2-1; TRBD2 is a possible D gene (5 bases). This receptor was identified in a man older than 75 in good health. The CDR3 protein is CASSETRLFYGNEQFF. In DNA form, the CDR3 reads TGTGCCAGCAGTGAAACTAGACTATTCTATGGCAATGAGCAGTTCTTC.